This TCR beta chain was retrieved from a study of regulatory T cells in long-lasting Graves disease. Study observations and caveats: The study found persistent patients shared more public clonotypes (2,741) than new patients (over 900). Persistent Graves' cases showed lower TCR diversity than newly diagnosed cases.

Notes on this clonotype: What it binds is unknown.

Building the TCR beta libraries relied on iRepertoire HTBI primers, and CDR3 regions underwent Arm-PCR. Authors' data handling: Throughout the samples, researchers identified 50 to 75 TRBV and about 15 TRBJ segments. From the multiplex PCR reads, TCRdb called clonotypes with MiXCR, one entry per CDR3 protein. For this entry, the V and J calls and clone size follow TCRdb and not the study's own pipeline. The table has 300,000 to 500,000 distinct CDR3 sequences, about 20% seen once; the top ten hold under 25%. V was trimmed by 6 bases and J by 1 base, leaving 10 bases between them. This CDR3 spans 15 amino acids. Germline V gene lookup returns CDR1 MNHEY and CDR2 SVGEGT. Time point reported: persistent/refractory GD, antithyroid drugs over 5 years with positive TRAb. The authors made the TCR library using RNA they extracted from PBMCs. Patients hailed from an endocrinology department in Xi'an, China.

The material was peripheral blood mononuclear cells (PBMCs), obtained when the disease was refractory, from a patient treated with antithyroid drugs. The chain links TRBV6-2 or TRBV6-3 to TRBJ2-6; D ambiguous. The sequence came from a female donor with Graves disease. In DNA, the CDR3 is TGTGCCAGCAGCATCAAATCTTCTGGGGCCAACGTCCTGACTTTC. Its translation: CASSIKSSGANVLTF.